A single sample is the source of the 18 T cell receptor beta chains below, sequenced in a study of cytomegalovirus exposure and HLA in healthy donors. Researchers ran the PCR with 60 Vbeta and 13 Jbeta primers. Profiling relied on immunoSEQ multiplex PCR, and the TCRdb table lists in-frame clones only, not all of them. Here the sample table reports approximately 75,000 clones. The specimen sequenced was PBMCs. These receptors all come from a boy aged 5-17 years in good health and CMV-seronegative.

V usage is TRBV9 and J usage is TRBJ1-2, with 8 bases lining up with TRBD1. Per germline, CDR1 SGDLS and CDR2 YYNGEE. The CDR3 contains 15 residues. V shed 4 bases and J 1 base; nucleotides not matched to a gene: 6. This CDR3 reads CASSRGTGSNYGYTF. CDR3 DNA sequence: TGTGCCAGCAGCAGAGGGACAGGTAGTAACTATGGCTACACCTTC.

The chain uses TRBV11-2 and TRBJ2-1; 9 nucleotides agree with TRBD1. This CDR3 has 14 amino acids. CDR1 is SGHAT and CDR2 is FQNNGV in the germline V gene. Trimming at V came to 5 bases and at J to 5 bases, leaving 4 bases not matched to a gene. The CDR3 DNA sequence: TGTGCCAGCAGCAAGGACAGGGGTAACAATGAGCAGTTCTTC. Protein: CASSKDRGNNEQFF.

The chain recombines TRBV4-2 with TRBJ2-1, with TRBD1 identical over 7 bases. Losses at the gene ends were 0 bases for V and 5 bases for J; bases not matched to a gene: 7. Looked up from germline, CDR1 is LGHNA and CDR2 is YNFKEQ. The CDR3 is 16 amino acids. The CDR3: CASSQDSTGADNEQFF. The DNA for the CDR3 is TGTGCCAGCAGCCAAGATTCTACAGGGGCCGACAATGAGCAGTTCTTC.

This sequence joins TRBV13 and TRBJ2-2, with a possible D match to TRBD2 (5 bases). The CDR3 is 14 amino acids. Germline assignment: CDR1 PRHDT and CDR2 FYEKMQ (reference sequence). V was clipped by 0 bases and J by 3 bases, with 5 bases between them. The DNA for the CDR3 is TGTGCCAGCAGCTTAGGGGACTACACCGGGGAGCTGTTTTTT. This encodes CASSLGDYTGELFF.

This chain joins TRBV7-9 and TRBJ1-4; 9 bases are shared with TRBD1. Per the germline V gene, CDR1 is SEHNR and CDR2 is FQNEAQ (reference sequence). CDR3 length: 15 amino acids. V was clipped by 4 bases and J by 8 bases; unmatched bases: 8. Here the CDR3 DNA reads TGTGCCAGCAGCTCAGGGACAGGGCTATGGGAAAAACTGTTTTTT. It is translated as CASSSGTGLWEKLFF.

The chain employs TRBV10-3 and TRBJ2-1; TRBD2 agrees at 7 bases. The junction had 5 bases not matched to a gene; V was cut back by 6 bases and J by 3 bases. Germline-derived CDR1 and CDR2 are ENHRY and SYGVKD. The CDR3 consists of 14 residues. The CDR3 nucleotides read TGTGCCATCAGCGGCGGGAGAATCTACAATGAGCAGTTCTTC. Its protein product is CAISGGRIYNEQFF.

The chain links TRBV4-3 to TRBJ1-2; 8 nucleotides match TRBD1. The germline CDR1 and CDR2 sequences are LGHNA and YSLEER. CDR3 length: 14 residues. V was pared by 0 bases and J by 7 bases, with 4 bases of the junction left unmatched. The CDR3 DNA is TGCGCCAGCAGCCAAGATCCAGGGGGCAGTGGCTACACCTTC. Residues: CASSQDPGGSGYTF.

This rearrangement joins TRBV2 to TRBJ1-1; 7 bases are shared with TRBD1. The CDR3 extends over 14 amino acids. The germline V gene has CDR1 SNHLY and CDR2 FYNNEI. V shed 6 bases and J 1 base; nucleotides not matched to a gene: 5. The CDR3 nucleotides are TGTGCCAGCAGGTGGGACAGCCCGAACACTGAAGCTTTCTTT. The encoded protein is CASRWDSPNTEAFF.

Written as DNA, the CDR3 is TGTGCCAGCACAATAACGGGAGAAAGAGAGACCCAGTACTTC. Translation gives CASTITGERETQYF. The chain employs TRBV5-8 and TRBJ2-5; possible D gene TRBD2, 6 bases. Trimming removed 6 bases from V and 4 bases from J, with 16 bases in between. The CDR3 spans 14 residues. Germline lookup yields CDR1 SGHTS and CDR2 YDEGEE.

The V and J genes are TRBV4-1 and TRBJ1-5; D remains ambiguous. This CDR3 is 12 amino acids long. Germline loops: CDR1 MGHRA, CDR2 YSYEKL. Trimming shortened V by 8 bases and J by 7 bases, and 12 bases separated the two germline ends. Written as DNA, the CDR3 is TGCGCCAGCGGAGGGCTCGGCCAGCCCCAGCATTTT. This translates into CASGGLGQPQHF.

This chain joins TRBV4-1 and TRBJ2-2; TRBD2 matches 9 bases. There are 21 residues in the CDR3. Germline-derived CDR1 and CDR2 are MGHRA and YSYEKL. Trimming took 1 base from V and 6 from J; bases not matched to a gene: 21. Here the CDR3 DNA reads TGCGCCAGCAGCCAAGCTTCAAGAGGGACTAGCCGTCTTCATGGTGCCGGGGAGCTGTTTTTT. It encodes CASSQASRGTSRLHGAGELFF.

This chain links TRBV7-2 with TRBJ2-7, with 10 bases that match TRBD2. V shed 1 base, J shed 4 bases, and the junction held 1 base outside the gene matches. The germline gives CDR1 SGHTA, CDR2 FQGNSA. The CDR3 covers 14 residues. CDR3 DNA: TGTGCCAGCAGCTTAGTGACTAGCGGGTACGAGCAGTACTTC. Translated: CASSLVTSGYEQYF. The full variable domain, its missing parts supplied by reference TRBV7-2 and TRBJ2-7, is GAGVSQSPSNKVTEKGKDVELRCDPISGHTALYWYRQSLGQGLEFLIYFQGNSAPDKSGLPSDRFSAERTGGSVSTLTIQRTQQEDSAVYLCASSLVTSGYEQYFGPGTRLTVT.

This sequence joins TRBV7-9 and TRBJ2-3; D gene uncertain. The CDR3 is 11 amino acids. The germline CDR1 and CDR2 sequences are SEHNR and FQNEAQ (reference sequence). V was trimmed by 2 bases and J by 6 bases, leaving 3 bases between them. The chain's CDR3 is CASSLQDTQYF. The CDR3 DNA follows: TGTGCCAGCAGCTTACAGGATACGCAGTATTTT.

The V gene is TRBV5-1, the J gene TRBJ2-4; tentatively, D is TRBD1 (6 bases). The V end was cut by 3 bases, the J end by 3 bases, with 16 bases between. Germline CDR1 reads SGHRS; CDR2 reads YFSETQ. The CDR3 covers 16 residues. CDR3 amino acids: CASSSDRYMDKNIQYF. In nucleotides, the CDR3 is TGCGCCAGCAGCTCTGACAGGTATATGGACAAAAACATTCAGTACTTC.

The V gene is TRBV9, the J gene TRBJ1-2; no firm D call. From germline, CDR1 is SGDLS and CDR2 YYNGEE. The germline V and J ends were trimmed by 4 bases and 4 bases, with 20 bases remaining between them. The CDR3 is made up of 16 amino acids. The CDR3 reads CASSPIAGSDFYGYTF. The CDR3 DNA follows: TGTGCCAGCAGCCCTATCGCCGGCTCAGACTTCTATGGCTACACCTTC.

The chain links TRBV9 to TRBJ2-7; the D gene is possibly TRBD2 (6 bases). CDR3 length: 12 residues. The germline V gene has CDR1 SGDLS and CDR2 YYNGEE. The germline V and J ends were trimmed by 1 base and 6 bases, with 8 bases remaining between them. The CDR3 sequence: CASSVSEGEQYF. The CDR3 nucleotides are TGTGCCAGCAGCGTATCGGAGGGCGAGCAGTACTTC.

V and J are TRBV7-7 and TRBJ2-5; 12 nucleotides match TRBD2. With 1 base clipped from V and 2 bases from J, the junction kept 2 bases outside the gene matches. The CDR3 extends over 16 amino acids. Looked up from germline, CDR1 is SSHAT and CDR2 is FNYEAQ (reference sequence). The CDR3 spells CASSLGLAGEQETQYF. For the CDR3, the DNA is TGTGCCAGCAGCTTAGGACTAGCGGGGGAACAAGAGACCCAGTACTTC.

V usage is TRBV19 and J usage is TRBJ2-2; D ambiguous. CDR1 is LNHDA, CDR2 SQIVND, per germline (reference sequence). CDR3 length: 12 residues. The V end lost 11 bases, the J end lost 7 bases, and 14 bases lay between the germline ends. This CDR3 is CASKWQDGELFF. CDR3 DNA sequence: TGTGCCTCAAAATGGCAGGACGGGGAGCTGTTTTTT.